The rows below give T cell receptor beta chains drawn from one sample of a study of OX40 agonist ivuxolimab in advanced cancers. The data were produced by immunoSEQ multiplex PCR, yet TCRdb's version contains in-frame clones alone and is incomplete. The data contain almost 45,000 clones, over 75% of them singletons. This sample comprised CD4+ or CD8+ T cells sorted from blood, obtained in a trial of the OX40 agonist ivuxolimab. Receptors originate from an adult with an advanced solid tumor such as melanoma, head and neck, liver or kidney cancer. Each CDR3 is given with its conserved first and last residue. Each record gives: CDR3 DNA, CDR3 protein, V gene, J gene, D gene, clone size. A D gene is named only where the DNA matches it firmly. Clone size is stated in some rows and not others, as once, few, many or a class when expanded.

TGTGCCAGCAGCTTGGCACTAGCGGGCGGCTACAATGAGCAGTTCTTC	CASSLALAGGYNEQFF	TRBV5-6	TRBJ2-1	TRBD2	-
TGCGCCAGCAGCCAAGATCGGGACAGGCGAGGCTACACCTTC	CASSQDRDRRGYTF	TRBV4-3	TRBJ1-2	TRBD1	-
TGCGCCAGCAGCTTGGGACGGGCTCTAAACACTGAAGCTTTCTTT	CASSLGRALNTEAFF	TRBV5-1	TRBJ1-1	-	-
TGTGCCAGCAGCGTAGGCAACCAAGAGACCCAGTACTTC	CASSVGNQETQYF	TRBV9	TRBJ2-5	-	-
TGTGCCAGCACCGACACGGCCGATACGCAGTATTTT	CASTDTADTQYF	TRBV7-2	TRBJ2-3	-	-
TGTGCCAGCAGCTTCACCGGTAATCCGTACGAGCAGTACTTC	CASSFTGNPYEQYF	TRBV7-6	TRBJ2-7	-	-
TGTGCCAGCAGCGTTGACGCAGGGGGTGGGTACGAGCAGTACTTC	CASSVDAGGGYEQYF	TRBV9	TRBJ2-7	TRBD1	-
TGTGCCAGCAGCGTAGGCAGGGCGGGTGAAGCTTTCTTT	CASSVGRAGEAFF	TRBV9	TRBJ1-1	-	-
TGTGCCAGCAGCTTGGACAGGGGGCGTACTGAAGCTTTCTTT	CASSLDRGRTEAFF	TRBV7-3	TRBJ1-1	TRBD1	-
TGTGCCAGCAGCTTAGAACTCTTTTATAATTCACCCCTCCACTTT	CASSLELFYNSPLHF	TRBV11-2	TRBJ1-6	-	-
TGTGCCAGCAGCCAACAGGGTAGGGGCACTGAAGCTTTCTTT	CASSQQGRGTEAFF	TRBV5-8	TRBJ1-1	-	-
TGTGCCAGCAGCTTGGGGGGGAACACCGGGGAGCTGTTTTTT	CASSLGGNTGELFF	TRBV7-6	TRBJ2-2	-	-
TGTGCCAGCAGTGACCGCAACTATGGCTACACCTTC	CASSDRNYGYTF	TRBV5-8	TRBJ1-2	-	-
TGCGCCAGCAGCTTGGATCCAGCGGGGGGCCGGGATGAGCAGTTCTTC	CASSLDPAGGRDEQFF	TRBV5-1	TRBJ2-1	TRBD2	once
TGTGCCAGCAGCTTACTAGCGGGGGGCAATACGCAGTATTTT	CASSLLAGGNTQYF	TRBV7-8	TRBJ2-3	TRBD2	-
TGCGCCAGCAGCCTCGGGACAGTAGGCAATCAGCCCCAGCATTTT	CASSLGTVGNQPQHF	TRBV5-1	TRBJ1-5	TRBD1	-
TGTGCGACACGGTCGGCAGCACATCAAGAGACCCAGTACTTC	CATRSAAHQETQYF	TRBV27	TRBJ2-5	-	-
TGTGCCAGCAGCGTGGGGGGACGGACTGAAGCTTTCTTT	CASSVGGRTEAFF	TRBV9	TRBJ1-1	-	-
TGTGCCAGCAGCCATAGCGGGGGCCCGACCTACGAGCAGTACTTC	CASSHSGGPTYEQYF	TRBV5-6	TRBJ2-7	TRBD2	-
TGCGCCAGCAGCTCCGACAGGGGCTCACCCCTCCACTTT	CASSSDRGSPLHF	TRBV5-1	TRBJ1-6	TRBD1	-
TGCGCCAGCAGCCAAGGTACGCAGGGGCAATACGAGCAGTACTTC	CASSQGTQGQYEQYF	TRBV4-3	TRBJ2-7	-	-
TGCAGCGTTTTGCCCAGCGGGGTCTACAATGAGCAGTTCTTC	CSVLPSGVYNEQFF	TRBV29-1	TRBJ2-1	TRBD2	-
TGCGCCAGCAGCCTACGTCGAGAGGTGAATACTGAAGCTTTCTTT	CASSLRREVNTEAFF	TRBV4-3	TRBJ1-1	-	-
TGTGCCAGCAGTTTCGAGGGGCCCATCACAGATACGCAGTATTTT	CASSFEGPITDTQYF	TRBV27	TRBJ2-3	-	-
TGTGCCAGTACCTGGACAGGGGGCCACTATGGCTACACCTTC	CASTWTGGHYGYTF	TRBV19	TRBJ1-2	TRBD1	-
TGTGCCAGCAGACTACAGGGGCACCTGGAGACCCAGTACTTC	CASRLQGHLETQYF	TRBV7-8	TRBJ2-5	TRBD1	-
TGTGCCAGCAGTTACTGGAGTCAGGCCCAAGAGACCCAGTACTTC	CASSYWSQAQETQYF	TRBV6-5	TRBJ2-5	-	-
TGTGCCAGCAGCTTAGCCATGGATTCACCCCTCCACTTT	CASSLAMDSPLHF	TRBV7-2	TRBJ1-6	-	-
TGTGCCAGCACCTTAACTAGCGGGGGGGCAGCAGATACGCAGTATTTT	CASTLTSGGAADTQYF	TRBV28	TRBJ2-3	TRBD2	-
TGTGCCAGCAGCGCCCCGGGACAGGGGGCCTTGACCGGGGAGCTGTTTTTT	CASSAPGQGALTGELFF	TRBV7-2	TRBJ2-2	TRBD1	-
TGTGCCAGCAGCACAGGGGGCTCTGGGACCTACGAGCAGTACTTC	CASSTGGSGTYEQYF	TRBV9	TRBJ2-7	TRBD1	-
TGTGCCAGCAGCGTAGTAACAGGGGACGAGCAGTACTTC	CASSVVTGDEQYF	TRBV9	TRBJ2-7	TRBD1	-
TGTGCCAGCTCACTAGACAGGAGCTACGAGCAGTACTTC	CASSLDRSYEQYF	TRBV18	TRBJ2-7	-	-